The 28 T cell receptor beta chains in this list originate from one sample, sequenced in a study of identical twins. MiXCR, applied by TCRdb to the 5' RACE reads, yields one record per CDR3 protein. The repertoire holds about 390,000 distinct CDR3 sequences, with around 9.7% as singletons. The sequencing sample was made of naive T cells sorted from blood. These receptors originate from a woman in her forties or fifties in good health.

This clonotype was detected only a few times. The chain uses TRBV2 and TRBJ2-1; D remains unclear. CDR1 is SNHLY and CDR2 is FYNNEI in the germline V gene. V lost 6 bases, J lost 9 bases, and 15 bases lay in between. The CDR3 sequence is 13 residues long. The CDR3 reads CASSPPHSPEQFF. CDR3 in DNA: TGTGCCAGCAGCCCTCCTCATAGCCCTGAGCAGTTCTTC.

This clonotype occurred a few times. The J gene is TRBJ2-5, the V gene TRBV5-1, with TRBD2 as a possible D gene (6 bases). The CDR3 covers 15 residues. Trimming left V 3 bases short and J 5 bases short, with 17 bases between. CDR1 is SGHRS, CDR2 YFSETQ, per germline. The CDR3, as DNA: TGCGCCAGCAGCTCGGATGTGGGACGGGAGGAGACCCAGTACTTC. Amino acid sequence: CASSSDVGREETQYF.

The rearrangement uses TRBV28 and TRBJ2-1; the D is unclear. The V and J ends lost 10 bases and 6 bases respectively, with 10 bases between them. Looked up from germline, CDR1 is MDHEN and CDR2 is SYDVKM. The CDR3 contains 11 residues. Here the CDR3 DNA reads TGTGCCACCGCTCTCCTCAATGAGCAGTTCTTC. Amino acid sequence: CATALLNEQFF. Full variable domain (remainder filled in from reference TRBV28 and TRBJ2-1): DVKVTQSSRYLVKRTGEKVFLECVQDMDHENMFWYRQDPGLGLRLIYFSYDVKMKEKGDIPEGYSVSREKKERFSLILESASTNQTSMYLCATALLNEQFFGPGTRLTVL.

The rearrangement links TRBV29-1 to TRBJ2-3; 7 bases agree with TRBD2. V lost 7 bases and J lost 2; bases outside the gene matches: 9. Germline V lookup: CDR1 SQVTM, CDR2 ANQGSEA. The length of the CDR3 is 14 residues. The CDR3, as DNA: TGCAGCGGATCCTATAGCGGGTTCACAGATACGCAGTATTTT. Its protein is CSGSYSGFTDTQYF.

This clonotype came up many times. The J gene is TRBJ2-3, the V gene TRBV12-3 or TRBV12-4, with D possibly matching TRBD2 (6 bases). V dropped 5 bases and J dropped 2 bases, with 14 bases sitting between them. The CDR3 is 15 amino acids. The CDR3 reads CASSPYSGPTDTQYF. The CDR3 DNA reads TGTGCCAGCAGTCCCTATAGCGGCCCCACAGATACGCAGTATTTT.

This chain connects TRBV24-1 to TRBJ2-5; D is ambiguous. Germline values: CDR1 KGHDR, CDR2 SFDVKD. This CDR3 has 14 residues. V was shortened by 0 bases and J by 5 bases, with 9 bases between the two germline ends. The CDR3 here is CATSDLWALETQYF. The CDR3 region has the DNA TGTGCCACCAGTGATTTGTGGGCCCTGGAGACCCAGTACTTC.

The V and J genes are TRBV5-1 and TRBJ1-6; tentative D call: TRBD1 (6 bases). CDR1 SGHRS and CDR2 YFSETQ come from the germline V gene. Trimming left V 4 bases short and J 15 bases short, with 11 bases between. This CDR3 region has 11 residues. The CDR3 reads CASSREGVLHF. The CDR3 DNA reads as TGCGCCAGCAGCCGGGAGGGGGTCCTCCACTTT.

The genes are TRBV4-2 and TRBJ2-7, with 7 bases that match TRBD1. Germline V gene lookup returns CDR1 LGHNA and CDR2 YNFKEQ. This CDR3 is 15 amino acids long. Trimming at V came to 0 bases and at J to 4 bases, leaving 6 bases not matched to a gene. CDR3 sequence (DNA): TGTGCCAGCAGCCAAGAATCCGACAGGGAGTACGAGCAGTACTTC. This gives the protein CASSQESDREYEQYF.

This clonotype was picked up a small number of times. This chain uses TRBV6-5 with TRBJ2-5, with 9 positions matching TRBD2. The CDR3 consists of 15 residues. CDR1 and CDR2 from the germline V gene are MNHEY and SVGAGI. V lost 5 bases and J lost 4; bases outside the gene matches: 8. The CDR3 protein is CASSRSGGEAETQYF. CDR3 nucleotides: TGTGCCAGCAGTCGTAGCGGGGGAGAGGCAGAGACCCAGTACTTC.

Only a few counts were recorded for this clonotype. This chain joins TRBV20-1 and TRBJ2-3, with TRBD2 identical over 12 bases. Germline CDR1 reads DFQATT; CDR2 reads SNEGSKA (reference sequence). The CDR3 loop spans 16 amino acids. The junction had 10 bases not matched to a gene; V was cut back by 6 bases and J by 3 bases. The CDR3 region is CSAPHWTSGTTDTQYF. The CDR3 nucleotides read TGCAGTGCCCCCCACTGGACTAGCGGGACGACAGATACGCAGTATTTT.

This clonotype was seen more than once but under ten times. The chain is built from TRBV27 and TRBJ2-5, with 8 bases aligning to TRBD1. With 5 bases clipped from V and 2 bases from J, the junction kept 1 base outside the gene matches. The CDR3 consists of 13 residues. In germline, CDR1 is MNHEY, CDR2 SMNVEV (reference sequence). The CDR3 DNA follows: TGTGCCAGCAGTGGACAGGGTCAAGAGACCCAGTACTTC. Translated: CASSGQGQETQYF.

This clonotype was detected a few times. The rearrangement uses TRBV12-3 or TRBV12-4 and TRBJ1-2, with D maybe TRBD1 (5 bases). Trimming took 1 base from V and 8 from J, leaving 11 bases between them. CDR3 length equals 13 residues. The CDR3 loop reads CASSLDWGEGYTF. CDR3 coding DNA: TGTGCCAGCAGTTTAGACTGGGGGGAAGGCTACACCTTC.

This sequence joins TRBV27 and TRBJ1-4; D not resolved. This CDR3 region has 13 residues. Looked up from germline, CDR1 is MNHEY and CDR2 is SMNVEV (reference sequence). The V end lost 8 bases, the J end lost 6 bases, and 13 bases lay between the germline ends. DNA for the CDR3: TGTGCCAGCGCCTCCGGGGTTCATGAAAAACTGTTTTTT. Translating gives CASASGVHEKLFF.

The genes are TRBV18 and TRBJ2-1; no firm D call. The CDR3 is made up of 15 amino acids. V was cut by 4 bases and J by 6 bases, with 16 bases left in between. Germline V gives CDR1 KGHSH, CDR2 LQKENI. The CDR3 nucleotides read TGTGCCAGCTCACTGAGCAAAATCGGCGGCAATGAGCAGTTCTTC. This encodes CASSLSKIGGNEQFF.

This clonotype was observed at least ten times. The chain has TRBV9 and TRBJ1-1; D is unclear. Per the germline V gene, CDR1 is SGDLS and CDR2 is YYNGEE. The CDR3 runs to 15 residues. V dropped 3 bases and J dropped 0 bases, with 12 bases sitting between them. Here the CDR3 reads CASSAPRSLNTEAFF. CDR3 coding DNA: TGTGCCAGCAGCGCCCCCCGGTCTTTGAACACTGAAGCTTTCTTT.

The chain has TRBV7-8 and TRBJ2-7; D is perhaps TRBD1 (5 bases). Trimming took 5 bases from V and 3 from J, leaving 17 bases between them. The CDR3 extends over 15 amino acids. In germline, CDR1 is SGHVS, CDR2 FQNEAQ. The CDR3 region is CASSPGFTTNYEQYF. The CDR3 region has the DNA TGTGCCAGCAGCCCAGGGTTTACCACAAACTACGAGCAGTACTTC.

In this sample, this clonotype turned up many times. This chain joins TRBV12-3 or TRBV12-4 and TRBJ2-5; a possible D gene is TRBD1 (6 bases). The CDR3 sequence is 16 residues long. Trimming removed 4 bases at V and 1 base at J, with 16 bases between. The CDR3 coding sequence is TGTGCCAGCAGTTCCTTCTTACAGGGCCCCCAAGAGACCCAGTACTTC. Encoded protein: CASSSFLQGPQETQYF.

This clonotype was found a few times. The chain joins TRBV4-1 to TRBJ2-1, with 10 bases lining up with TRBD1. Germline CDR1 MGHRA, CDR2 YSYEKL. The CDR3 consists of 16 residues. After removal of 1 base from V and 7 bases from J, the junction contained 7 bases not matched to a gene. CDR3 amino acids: CASSQARTGGRNEQFF. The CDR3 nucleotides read TGCGCCAGCAGCCAAGCGAGGACAGGGGGTAGGAATGAGCAGTTCTTC.

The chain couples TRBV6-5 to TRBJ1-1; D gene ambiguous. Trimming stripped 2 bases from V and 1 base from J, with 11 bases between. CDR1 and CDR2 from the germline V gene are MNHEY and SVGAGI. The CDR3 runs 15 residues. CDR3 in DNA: TGTGCCAGCAGTTACGATAGGAATACGAACACTGAAGCTTTCTTT. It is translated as CASSYDRNTNTEAFF.

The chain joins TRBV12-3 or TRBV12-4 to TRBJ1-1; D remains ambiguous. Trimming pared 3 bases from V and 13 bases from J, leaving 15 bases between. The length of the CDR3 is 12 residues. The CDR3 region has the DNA TGTGCCAGCAGTTTCTCATCCGGGGAGGATTTCTTT. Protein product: CASSFSSGEDFF.

This CDR3 is CASRPGFSGRSTDTQYF. For the CDR3, the DNA is TGCGCCAGCCGACCAGGATTCAGCGGGAGGAGCACAGATACGCAGTATTTT. V is TRBV5-1 and J is TRBJ2-3, with 9 bases aligning to TRBD2. V shed 7 bases, J shed 0 bases, and the junction held 12 bases outside the gene matches. The germline gives CDR1 SGHRS, CDR2 YFSETQ. This CDR3 spans 17 amino acids. The complete variable domain, with remaining parts taken from reference TRBV5-1 and TRBJ2-3, reads KAGVTQTPRYLIKTRGQQVTLSCSPISGHRSVSWYQQTPGQGLQFLFEYFSETQRNKGNFPGRFSGRQFSNSRSEMNVSTLELGDSALYLCASRPGFSGRSTDTQYFGPGTRLTVL.

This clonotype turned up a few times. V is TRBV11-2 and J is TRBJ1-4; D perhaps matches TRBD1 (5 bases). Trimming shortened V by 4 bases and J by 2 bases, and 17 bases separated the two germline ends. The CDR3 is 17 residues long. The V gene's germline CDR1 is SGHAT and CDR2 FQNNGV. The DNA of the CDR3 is TGTGCCAGCAGCTCGTGGGGGACCCGAGTCACTAATGAAAAACTGTTTTTT. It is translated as CASSSWGTRVTNEKLFF.

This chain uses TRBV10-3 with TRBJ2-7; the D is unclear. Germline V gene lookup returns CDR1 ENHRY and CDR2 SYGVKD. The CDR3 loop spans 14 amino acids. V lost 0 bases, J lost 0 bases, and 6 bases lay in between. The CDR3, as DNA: TGTGCCATCAGTGAGTCGGGAATCTCCTACGAGCAGTACTTC. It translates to CAISESGISYEQYF.

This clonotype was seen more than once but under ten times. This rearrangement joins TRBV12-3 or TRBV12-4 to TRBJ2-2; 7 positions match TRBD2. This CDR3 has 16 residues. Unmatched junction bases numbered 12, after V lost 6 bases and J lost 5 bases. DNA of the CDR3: TGTGCCAGCAGCCTGACGGCGGGAGTGGGGACCGGGGAGCTGTTTTTT. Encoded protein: CASSLTAGVGTGELFF.

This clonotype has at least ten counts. CDR3 region: CSVYITGFPNTGELFF. CDR3 sequence (DNA): TGCAGCGTTTATATTACAGGGTTTCCGAACACCGGGGAGCTGTTTTTT. This rearrangement joins TRBV29-1 to TRBJ2-2; D is perhaps TRBD1 (6 bases). Looked up from germline, CDR1 is SQVTM and CDR2 is ANQGSEA. This CDR3 comprises 16 residues. Trimming pared 5 bases from V and 0 bases from J, leaving 16 bases between.

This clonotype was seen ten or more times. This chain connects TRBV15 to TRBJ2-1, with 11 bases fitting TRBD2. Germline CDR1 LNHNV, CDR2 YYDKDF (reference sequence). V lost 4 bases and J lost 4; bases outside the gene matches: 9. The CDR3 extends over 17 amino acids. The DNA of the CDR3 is TGTGCCACCAGCACAAAACTAGCGGGAGTGGGGTACAATGAGCAGTTCTTC. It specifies CATSTKLAGVGYNEQFF.

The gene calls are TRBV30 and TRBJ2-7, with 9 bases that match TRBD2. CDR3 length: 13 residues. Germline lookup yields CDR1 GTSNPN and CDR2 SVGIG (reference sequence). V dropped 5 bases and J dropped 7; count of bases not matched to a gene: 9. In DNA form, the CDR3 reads TGTGCCTGGGAAATAGCGGGAGTTAGGGAGCAGTACTTC. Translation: CAWEIAGVREQYF.

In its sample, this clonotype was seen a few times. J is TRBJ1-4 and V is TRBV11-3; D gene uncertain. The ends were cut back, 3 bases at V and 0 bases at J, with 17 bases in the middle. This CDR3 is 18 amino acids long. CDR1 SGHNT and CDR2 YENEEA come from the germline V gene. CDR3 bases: TGTGCCAGCAGCTTCGGACTACGGATTTCTGCAACTAATGAAAAACTGTTTTTT. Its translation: CASSFGLRISATNEKLFF.